This record looks at one T cell receptor (beta chain) sequence and its context. The entry originates in a study of control samples from healthy donors and cancer patients. Germline values: CDR1 SGHVS, CDR2 FNYEAQ. The CDR3 runs to 17 residues. The ends lost 5 bases at V and 4 bases at J; junction bases unmatched: 15. Using immunoSEQ multiplex PCR, the repertoire was profiled, and TCRdb retains in-frame clones only, with some absent. The table records roughly 30,000 clones, approximately 93% of them present only once. This sequence joins TRBV7-6 and TRBJ1-1, with 8 bases identical to TRBD1. Sequenced sample: PBMCs. This receptor was identified in a middle-aged man with colorectal cancer. CDR3: CASSPRRGQGAPTEAFF. CDR3 sequence (DNA): TGTGCCAGCAGCCCAAGACGGGGTCAGGGGGCGCCCACTGAAGCTTTCTTT. The variable domain in full, with the rest retrieved from reference TRBV7-6 and TRBJ1-1, is GAGVSQSPRYKVTKRGQDVALRCDPISGHVSLYWYRQALGQGPEFLTYFNYEAQQDKSGLPNDRFSAERPEGSISTLTIQRTEQRDSAMYRCASSPRRGQGAPTEAFFGQGTRLTVV.